This T cell receptor (beta chain) originates from a study of blood T cells in healthy people across ages. General observations from the study: Estimated diversity across one million T cells was deemed an underestimate. Lack of knowledge of donor CMV status possibly confounded expanded clonotype changes.

Only a few counts were recorded for this clonotype. Its target is not known. Primed by a sample-barcoded 5' primer and a J-beta primer mix, a second PCR proceeded for 7 to 11 cycles. Each of the cDNA molecules was tagged by a template-switch adaptor with 12 random nucleotides. Per sample, CDR3-containing paired-end reads numbered at least 3 million. TCRdb redid the calling of the 5' RACE reads with MiXCR, one entry per CDR3 protein. The sample carries 600,000 or so distinct CDR3 sequences, over 20% recorded once. Germline loops: CDR1 WSHSY, CDR2 SAAADI. This CDR3 region has 12 residues. The chain carries TRBV10-2 and TRBJ2-5; a weak D match, TRBD2 (5 bases). The DNA end lines up better with TRBJ2-7; the J call may be wrong. The clonotype was recovered from a man between 65 and 85 years old in good health. Sample: blood. The CDR3 loop is CASSDAGIEQYF. The CDR3 DNA reads as TGCGCCAGCAGTGATGCGGGTATCGAGCAGTACTTC.